The entry below describes one T cell receptor beta chain. These data originate in a study of T cell changes during pregnancy in multiple sclerosis. V shed 1 base and J shed 1 base, with 10 bases lying between them. Germline CDR1 SGHVS, CDR2 FQNEAQ. The CDR3 extends over 15 amino acids. Repertoires were generated with immunoSEQ multiplex PCR, while TCRdb's copy carries only in-frame clones and drops some. The sample has fewer than 95,000 clones; approximately 95% are singletons. Sequences were derived from peripheral blood, sampled in the first trimester of pregnancy. This TCR was sampled from a female donor with multiple sclerosis, enrolled in a pregnancy study. The chain combines TRBV7-8 with TRBJ2-5; weak D call: TRBD2 (6 bases). In DNA form, the CDR3 reads TGTGCCAGCAGCTTAGAGGGGCGGGGCCAAGAGACCCAGTACTTC. It encodes CASSLEGRGQETQYF.